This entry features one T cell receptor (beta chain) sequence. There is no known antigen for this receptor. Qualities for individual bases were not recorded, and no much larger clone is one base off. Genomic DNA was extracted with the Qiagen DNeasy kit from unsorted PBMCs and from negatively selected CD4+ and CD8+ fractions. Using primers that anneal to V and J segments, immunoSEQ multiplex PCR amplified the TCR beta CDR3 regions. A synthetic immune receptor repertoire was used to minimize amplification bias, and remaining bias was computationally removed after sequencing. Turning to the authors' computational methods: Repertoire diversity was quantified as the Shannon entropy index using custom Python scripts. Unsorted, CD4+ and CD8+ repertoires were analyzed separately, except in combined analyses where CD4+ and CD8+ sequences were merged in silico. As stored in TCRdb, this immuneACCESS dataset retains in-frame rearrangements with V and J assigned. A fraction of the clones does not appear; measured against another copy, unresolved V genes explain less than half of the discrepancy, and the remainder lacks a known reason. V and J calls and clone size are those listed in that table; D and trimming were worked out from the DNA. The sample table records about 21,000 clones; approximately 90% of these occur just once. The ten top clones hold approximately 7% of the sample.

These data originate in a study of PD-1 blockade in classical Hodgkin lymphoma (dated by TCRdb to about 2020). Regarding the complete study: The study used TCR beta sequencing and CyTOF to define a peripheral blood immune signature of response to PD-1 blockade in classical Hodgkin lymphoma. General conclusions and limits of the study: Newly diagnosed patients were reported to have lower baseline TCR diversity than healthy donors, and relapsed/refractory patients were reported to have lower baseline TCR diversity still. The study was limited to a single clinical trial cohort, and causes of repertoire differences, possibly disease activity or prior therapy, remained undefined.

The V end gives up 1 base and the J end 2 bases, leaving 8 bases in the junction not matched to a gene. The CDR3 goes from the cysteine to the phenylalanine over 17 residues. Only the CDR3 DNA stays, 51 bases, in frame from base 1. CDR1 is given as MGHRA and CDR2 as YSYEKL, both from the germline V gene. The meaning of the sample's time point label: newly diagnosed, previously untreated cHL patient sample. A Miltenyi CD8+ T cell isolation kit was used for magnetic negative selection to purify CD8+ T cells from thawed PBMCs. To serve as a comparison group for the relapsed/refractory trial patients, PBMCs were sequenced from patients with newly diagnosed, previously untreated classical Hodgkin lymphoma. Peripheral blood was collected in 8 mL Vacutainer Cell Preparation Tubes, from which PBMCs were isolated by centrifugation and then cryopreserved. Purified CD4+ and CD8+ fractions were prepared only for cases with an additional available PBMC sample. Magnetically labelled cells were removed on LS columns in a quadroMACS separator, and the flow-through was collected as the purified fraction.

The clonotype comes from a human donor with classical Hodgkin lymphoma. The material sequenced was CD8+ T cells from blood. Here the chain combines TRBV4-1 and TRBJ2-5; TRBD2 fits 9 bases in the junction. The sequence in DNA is TGCGCCAGCAGCCAAGGGATGACTAGCGGCTTTCAAGAGACCCAGTACTTC. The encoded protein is CASSQGMTSGFQETQYF.